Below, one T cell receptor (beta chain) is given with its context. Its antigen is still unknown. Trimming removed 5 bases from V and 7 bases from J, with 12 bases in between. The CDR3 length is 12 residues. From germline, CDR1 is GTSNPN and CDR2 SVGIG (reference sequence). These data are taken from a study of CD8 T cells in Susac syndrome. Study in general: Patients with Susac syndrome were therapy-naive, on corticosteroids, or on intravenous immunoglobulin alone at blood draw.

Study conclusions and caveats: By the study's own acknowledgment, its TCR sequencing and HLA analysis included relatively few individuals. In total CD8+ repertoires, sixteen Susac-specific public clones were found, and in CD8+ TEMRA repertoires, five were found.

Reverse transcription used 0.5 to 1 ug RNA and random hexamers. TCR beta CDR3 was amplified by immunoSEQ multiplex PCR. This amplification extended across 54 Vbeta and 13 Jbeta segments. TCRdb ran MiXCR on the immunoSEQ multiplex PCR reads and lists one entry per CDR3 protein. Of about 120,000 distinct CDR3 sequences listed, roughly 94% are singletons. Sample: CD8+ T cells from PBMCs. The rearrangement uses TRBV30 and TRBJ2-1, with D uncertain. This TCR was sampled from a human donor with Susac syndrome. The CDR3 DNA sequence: TGTGCCTGGGGTGCCCTAGGAAATGAGCAGTTCTTC. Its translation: CAWGALGNEQFF.